Reported below is one TCR beta chain. No antigen is known for it. PCR primers comprised 60 Vbeta and 13 Jbeta primers. Clones were read by immunoSEQ multiplex PCR, and TCRdb kept only the in-frame ones, dropping some. The table shows about 99,000 clones, with around 82% occurring only once. The sample is drawn from a study of cytomegalovirus exposure and HLA in healthy donors. Study context: The roughly 120 million unique TCR beta sequences, from 150 million to 200 million T cells, were found by an earlier analysis. Overall study results and limits: Reported results showed that the classifier diagnosed cytomegalovirus status with high specificity and sensitivity.

V lost 2 bases and J lost 7, with 14 bases in between. This CDR3 region has 15 residues. The germline CDR1 and CDR2 sequences are KGHSH and LQKENI. The sample consisted of PBMCs. The gene calls are TRBV18 and TRBJ1-4; D not resolved. The receptor was isolated from a woman aged 40 to 50 in good health and CMV-seronegative. The CDR3 loop is CASSPSRQPGEKLFF. Written as DNA, the CDR3 is TGTGCCAGCTCACCAAGTCGGCAGCCGGGTGAAAAACTGTTTTTT.